These 5 T cell receptor beta chains originate from one sample sequenced in a study of T cells in Graves' hyperthyroidism and ophthalmopathy. From RNA transcripts, TCR beta CDR3 regions were amplified. Researchers ran a first-round RT-PCR on the TCR CDR3 using the HTBI primer set. TCRdb reprocessed the multiplex PCR reads via MiXCR and lists one record per CDR3 protein. Among around 340,000 distinct CDR3 sequences listed, roughly 18% were seen once. Source material: blood. The receptors were gathered from a woman aged 50 to 60 with Graves' hyperthyroidism.

This clonotype was detected a few times. The J gene is TRBJ1-3, the V gene TRBV7-6; D is unclear. V lost 5 bases and J lost 0, with 8 bases in between. Germline CDR1 is SGHVS and CDR2 is FNYEAQ. This CDR3 spans 14 amino acids. CDR3 sequence: CASSENSSGNTIYF. In DNA, the CDR3 is TGTGCCAGCAGCGAAAATAGCTCTGGAAACACCATATATTTT.

This clonotype appeared many times. This chain links TRBV28 with TRBJ2-5, with D possibly being TRBD2 (6 bases). The length of the CDR3 is 13 residues. Germline CDR1 and CDR2: MDHEN and SYDVKM. Trimming cost V 4 bases and J 5 bases, with 11 bases left between them. The CDR3 nucleotides are TGTGCCAGCAGTTCCGGGGGAGCGGAGACCCAGTACTTC. Translation gives CASSSGGAETQYF.

There are many counts of this clonotype. The J gene is TRBJ2-7, the V gene TRBV20-1; 9 nucleotides match TRBD1. The CDR3 totals 15 residues. V gave up 4 bases and J gave up 5 bases; unmatched junction bases: 12. In germline, CDR1 is DFQATT, CDR2 SNEGSKA (reference sequence). The CDR3, as DNA: TGCAGTGCTACAACCCTGGGACAGGGTCAGAACGAGCAGTACTTC. Translation gives CSATTLGQGQNEQYF.

This clonotype came up a few times. The junction departs from germline at one end; a sequencing error may be responsible. The J gene is TRBJ1-5, the V gene TRBV12-3 or TRBV12-4; 10 nucleotides line up with TRBD1. This CDR3 comprises 16 residues. The DNA for the CDR3 is TGTGCCAGCAGTTTATGGACAGGGGGAAGCAATCGGCCCCAGCATTTT. Translating gives CASSLWTGGSNRPQHF.

This clonotype has a count of ten or more. This sequence joins TRBV2 and TRBJ1-3; D uncertain. With 3 bases removed from V and 0 bases from J, the gap between germline ends came to 9 bases. CDR1 is SNHLY, CDR2 FYNNEI, per germline. The CDR3 is made up of 15 amino acids. This CDR3 reads CASSDVLRSGNTIYF. The CDR3 DNA sequence: TGTGCCAGCAGTGACGTCCTCCGCTCTGGAAACACCATATATTTT. Looking up the rest from reference TRBV2 and TRBJ1-3 gives the full variable domain: EPEVTQTPSHQVTQMGQEVILRCVPISNHLYFYWYRQILGQKVEFLVSFYNNEISEKSEIFDDQFSVERPDGSNFTLKIRSTKLEDSAMYFCASSDVLRSGNTIYFGEGSWLTVV.